This TCR beta chain was captured in a study of blood T cell repertoires in COVID-19. Study information: Samples representing acute and convalescent COVID-19 were sourced from the United States, Italy and Spain. T cells, B-cell-depleted T cells, or PBMCs provided the cDNA or gDNA that served as material.

Authors' analysis steps: Using reference gene primer amplification, nucleated cell counts were estimated. This table comes from immunoSEQ multiplex PCR, and its TCRdb copy is limited to in-frame clones, with some not included. Clonal size and the V and J genes are those of that table, whereas D and trimming came from the DNA. The top ten clones hold 3% of a sample with hundreds of thousands of clones, nearly 90% of them seen once. The CDR3 runs 16 residues. With V trimmed by 1 base and J by 2 bases, 3 bases remained unmatched. Germline lookup yields CDR1 SGHNT and CDR2 YENEEA. The V and J genes are TRBV11-3 and TRBJ2-1; 9 bases match TRBD2. Sequenced sample: peripheral blood. The source of this sequence is a man aged 18 to 30 with active or convalescent COVID-19. DNA of the CDR3: TGTGCCAGCAGCTTAGGGGGACTAGCCACCTACAATGAGCAGTTCTTC. Translation: CASSLGGLATYNEQFF.